This T cell receptor beta chain was observed in a study of blood T cell repertoires in COVID-19. For the study at large: T cells, B-cell-depleted T cells, or PBMCs provided the cDNA or gDNA that served as material.

The V gene's germline CDR1 is MNHEY and CDR2 SVGAGI. The CDR3 consists of 15 residues. V dropped 0 bases and J dropped 0 bases, with 9 bases sitting between them. Produced via immunoSEQ multiplex PCR; TCRdb's table is partial and in-frame only. Of approximately 110,000 clones listed, approximately 91% are singletons. The sample taken for sequencing was peripheral blood. J is TRBJ2-7 and V is TRBV6-5, with D maybe TRBD2 (5 bases). The receptor was derived from a woman in her sixties or seventies who had recovered from COVID-19. This CDR3 reads CASSYSRGFSYEQYF. Here the CDR3 DNA reads TGTGCCAGCAGTTACTCTCGGGGATTCTCCTACGAGCAGTACTTC.